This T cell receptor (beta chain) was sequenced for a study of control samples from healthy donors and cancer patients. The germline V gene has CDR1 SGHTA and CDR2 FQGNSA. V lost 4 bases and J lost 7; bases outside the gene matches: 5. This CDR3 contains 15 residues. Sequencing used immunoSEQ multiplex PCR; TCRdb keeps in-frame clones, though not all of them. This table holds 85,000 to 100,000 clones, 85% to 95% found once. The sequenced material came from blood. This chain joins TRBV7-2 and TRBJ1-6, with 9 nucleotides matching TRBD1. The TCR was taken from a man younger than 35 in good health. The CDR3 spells CASSYRTGENSPLHF. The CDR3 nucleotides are TGTGCCAGCAGCTACCGGACAGGGGAGAATTCACCCCTCCACTTT.